This paragraph reports one T cell receptor beta chain. Its antigen remains unknown. The CDR3 is made up of 11 amino acids. Trimming shortened V by 8 bases and J by 4 bases, and 5 bases separated the two germline ends. A second about 7 to 11 cycle PCR used barcoded and J-beta primers. Each cDNA molecule received a tag from a template-switch adaptor that had 12 random nucleotides. TCRdb used MiXCR to reprocess the 5' RACE reads, holding one entry per CDR3 protein. The table has around 1,000,000 distinct CDR3 sequences, under 30% seen once. The data were obtained in a study of blood T cells in healthy people across ages. Study-wide results and caveats: Per million T cells, TCR beta diversity dropped about linearly as age rose.

The sample was also linked to a second study, of T cells of mothers and their children.

The specimen was blood. The rearrangement links TRBV12-3 or TRBV12-4 to TRBJ2-2; D ambiguous. The sequence derives from a girl aged 2-10 years in good health. CDR3 coding DNA: TGTGCCAGCGTGGTCACCGGGGAGCTGTTTTTT. Translation gives CASVVTGELFF.